These T cell receptor beta chains were read from a single sample in a study of radiotherapy plus CTLA-4 blockade in lung cancer. Method: immunoSEQ multiplex PCR; TCRdb's copy keeps in-frame clones and lacks some. The sample has tens of thousands of clones, approximately 85% seen once. The sample consisted of peripheral blood, taken from a patient treated with radiotherapy plus ipilimumab. The receptors come from a human donor with non-small cell lung cancer whose response to radiotherapy plus ipilimumab could not be evaluated. Both conserved end residues are part of each CDR3.

TRBV5-1	CASSTTSGSNTGELFF
TRBV25-1	CASSDRWGGQETQYF
TRBV5-1	CASSEGQGNQPQHF
TRBV13	CASSRGRSYNEQFF
TRBV6-5	CASSRTGGGDGYTF
TRBV29-1	CSVLWFEGQGLEQYF
TRBV6-5	CASRPTGVRGTEAFF
TRBV28	CASSSLAGANNEQFF
TRBV10-3	CAISVGLSGMFNEQFF
TRBV28	CASGRGRASNEQYF
TRBV7-3	CASSFLVAGAEDTQYF
TRBV28	CASSVAPGTPSSSSGNTIYF
TRBV28	CASSKTGAPRTEAFF
TRBV28	CASSSTEQYTEAFF
TRBV19	CASKVDTANEKLFF
TRBV4-3	CASSQDWGLAGSEQFF
TRBV5-1	CASSPTSGTDTQYF
TRBV19	CASSITTDGYTF
TRBV28	CASSAFGTQYF
TRBV7-2	CASSPHGDRVGSEQFF
TRBV7-2	CASSLIPGTGAAGYTF
TRBV28	CASSLGQGFRTEAFF
TRBV7-2	CASSLVGQGIHGYTF
TRBV4-3	CASSPGSPGGPNTGELFF
TRBV29-1	CSGTGQGDEAFF
TRBV10-3	CAIGDFREWGRNEQFF
TRBV28	CASSLWAGTSGSIEQFF
TRBV14	CASSQRSEQYF
TRBV9	CASSPSQGLINEQYF
TRBV5-1	CASSLVAGNTGELFF
TRBV6-5	CASSYIRGYEQFF
TRBV28	CASSWTSGLRGETQYF
TRBV7-2	CASSLGQGNSNQPQHF
TRBV6-4	CASSEQWEGGADTQYF
TRBV29-1	CSDLPSDRPVFSEQFF
TRBV9	CASSETSGTLDEQFF
TRBV14	CASSQVSGQSPGANVLTF
TRBV28	CASLPLGAGYEQYF
TRBV5-8	CASRGGGQPGFSYEQYF
TRBV19	CASSMRQGNTEAFF
TRBV19	CASSPSSGRAPYTGELFF
TRBV28	CASSLVGTDTQYF
TRBV28	CASSLRFQGGSNQPQHF
TRBV7-9	CASSYGGGASYGYTF
TRBV5-6	CASSRRAGTGAYEQYF
TRBV30	CAWNRNTEAFF
TRBV28	CASSPMFWGVDEKLFF
TRBV6-1	CASSAKMNTEAFF
TRBV7-2	CASSENTGGANYGYTF
TRBV28	CASSSSGQGAKAFF
TRBV28	CASSLGGQGTRQPQHF
TRBV5-1	CASSLGGGSSYNEQFF
TRBV2	CASSGSGGGQPQHF
TRBV7-2	CASSHRTGGDEQYF
TRBV7-9	CASSSVTNEQFF
TRBV5-1	CASSPRAGLEQYF
TRBV2	CASRDRGVGNQPQHF
TRBV2	CASSESFFDRAVLEQYF
TRBV19	CASSGGLAGGHPSTDTQYF